These T cell receptor beta chains were read from a single sample in a study of human versus mouse CDR3 diversity and MHC coevolution. Profiling relied on immunoSEQ multiplex PCR, and the TCRdb table lists in-frame clones only, not all of them. Of roughly 80,000 clones listed, 93% are singletons. Sequencing was carried out using naive CD4+ T cells from blood. These receptors originate from a person aged 25 to 69 in good health. The CDR3 runs from the conserved cysteine through the conserved F or W. The D gene is left open where the match is weak. Clone size is not always given. Where it is, it says once, few, many or a class for expanded clones.

D | size | J | V | CDR3 | DNA
. | . | TRBJ1-2 | TRBV5-6 | CASSLGVRGGYTF | TGTGCCAGCAGCTTAGGGGTCAGGGGTGGCTACACCTTC
. | . | TRBJ2-5 | TRBV6-5 | CASTRGPEETQYF | TGTGCCAGCACCAGGGGACCAGAAGAGACCCAGTACTTC
TRBD2 | . | TRBJ2-3 | TRBV2 | CASSTSGLGTDTQYF | TGTGCCAGCAGTACTAGCGGCCTCGGGACAGATACGCAGTATTTT
. | . | TRBJ1-3 | TRBV5-1 | CASSLGPDGNTIYF | TGCGCCAGCAGCTTGGGGCCAGATGGAAACACCATATATTTT
. | . | TRBJ2-2 | TRBV4-3 | CASSQSANTGELFF | TGCGCCAGCAGCCAATCCGCGAACACCGGGGAGCTGTTTTTT
TRBD2 | few | TRBJ2-3 | TRBV9 | CASSLGTSGGADTQYF | TGTGCCAGCAGCCTCGGGACTAGCGGGGGGGCCGATACGCAGTATTTT
TRBD1 | once | TRBJ1-1 | TRBV7-2 | CASSHGQGFEAFF | TGTGCCAGCAGCCATGGACAGGGGTTTGAAGCTTTCTTT
. | . | TRBJ2-2 | TRBV6-4 | CASSAGRVTGELFF | TGTGCCAGCAGTGCTGGCAGGGTGACCGGGGAGCTGTTTTTT
TRBD2 | . | TRBJ2-1 | TRBV27 | CASSQRERYNEQFF | TGTGCCAGCAGTCAGCGGGAGCGTTACAATGAGCAGTTCTTC
. | . | TRBJ1-2 | TRBV14 | CASSRQVSPYGYTF | TGTGCCAGCAGCCGACAGGTGTCTCCCTATGGCTACACCTTC
TRBD2 | . | TRBJ2-1 | TRBV27 | CASSGAGGRPSSYNEQFF | TGTGCCAGCAGTGGGGCGGGCGGGAGGCCTAGCTCCTACAATGAGCAGTTCTTC
. | . | TRBJ2-5 | TRBV5-1 | CASSLGQAGGETQYF | TGTGCCAGCAGCTTGGGACAGGCGGGAGGAGAGACCCAGTACTTC
TRBD1 | . | TRBJ1-1 | TRBV5-4 | CASSPFLLGTANRNTEAFF | TGTGCCAGCAGCCCCTTCTTGTTAGGGACAGCTAACAGGAACACTGAAGCTTTCTTT
. | few | TRBJ2-7 | TRBV7-2 | CASSLGNQVGEQYF | TGTGCCAGCAGCTTAGGCAACCAGGTTGGCGAGCAGTACTTC
TRBD1 | . | TRBJ1-4 | TRBV7-2 | CASSTQTGEKLFF | TGTGCCAGCAGCACCCAGACAGGGGAAAAACTGTTTTTT
TRBD1 | . | TRBJ1-2 | TRBV19 | CASISTGEGFGGYTF | TGTGCCAGTATTTCGACAGGGGAGGGTTTCGGTGGCTACACCTTC
. | . | TRBJ1-2 | TRBV18 | CASSVDSAYGYTF | TGTGCCAGCTCAGTCGACAGTGCGTATGGCTACACCTTC
TRBD1 | . | TRBJ1-3 | TRBV5-1 | CASSPIGGQFSSGNTIYF | TGCGCCAGCAGCCCTATAGGGGGACAGTTCTCCTCTGGAAACACCATATATTTT
. | . | TRBJ2-7 | TRBV27 | CASRTQGSEQYF | TGTGCCAGCAGGACCCAGGGATCCGAGCAGTACTTC
TRBD1 | . | TRBJ1-6 | TRBV25-1 | CASNGQGLGSPLHF | TGTGCCAGCAACGGACAGGGATTAGGGTCACCCCTCCACTTT
. | . | TRBJ2-1 | TRBV19 | CASSSASSYNEQFF | TGTGCCAGCAGTAGCGCGAGCTCCTACAATGAGCAGTTCTTC
TRBD1 | . | TRBJ2-6 | TRBV7-2 | CASSLARTGTGANVLTF | TGTGCCAGCAGCTTAGCGAGGACAGGGACTGGGGCCAACGTCCTGACTTTC
TRBD1 | . | TRBJ1-1 | TRBV5-1 | CASSLGAQRQGQGAFF | TGCGCCAGCAGCTTGGGGGCTCAACGACAGGGGCAAGGAGCTTTCTTT